What follows describes a single TCR beta chain. Which antigen it targets is not known. Base qualities are missing; no much larger clone stands one base away. Other nucleotide sequences in the sample specify the same CDR3. Reading from cysteine to phenylalanine, the CDR3 counts 11 amino acids. The entry retains the CDR3 DNA only, 33 bases that are in frame from base 1. Based on the germline V gene (reference sequence), the CDR1 and CDR2 sequences are DFQATT and SNEGSKA. V was cut back by 3 bases and J by 5 bases, leaving a gap of 7 bases between them. This entry is derived from a study of shared T cell receptors in the human thymus (dated by TCRdb to the early 2020s). Regarding the complete study: The study investigated the way shared, self-reactive T-cell receptor alpha chains are produced in the human thymus.

Library generation was performed with the immunoSEQ multiplex PCR assay. Not all clones reach the TCRdb copy of this immuneACCESS table, which keeps in-frame sequences only. Checked studies attribute under half of the gap to unresolved V genes and leave the rest unexplained. In this sample the table shows 650,000 to 950,000 clones, approximately 85% of which occur a single time. Around 0.0094% of the sample comes from the top ten. The sample was also reused in another study, on human thymus T cells. The second study also describes: The donors were immunologically healthy infants in Finland who had open corrective cardiac surgery for congenital heart defects. Thymus tissue was obtained as surgical resects removed during corrective cardiac surgery. Biased V and J gene segment usage appeared to be present in both thymic and peripheral blood repertoires. Highly overlapping thymic TCR repertoires among unrelated individuals were reported in the related research. The study characterized TCR alpha and beta repertoires from eight infant thymus samples and four related peripheral blood samples. Donor ages ranging from roughly 7 to 250 days were recorded, and several male and a couple of female infants were included in the cohort. After being mechanically released from the tissue, thymocytes were kept at -70 degrees C in pellets of roughly 9.5-31 million cells. A QIAsymphony instrument was used to extract genomic DNA from the frozen cell pellets. The immunoSEQ multiplex PCR assay was used to amplify the TCRB and TCRAD loci from a standardized quantity of quality-controlled genomic DNA. The V(D)J region was spanned by amplicons of a length sufficient to cover the CDR3 and to identify V and J genes. The commercial immunoSEQ service was used to sequence amplicons on an Illumina platform. Primer bias and sequencing errors were corrected using previously described methods, and TCRAD and TCRB definitions followed the IMGT database. Repertoires were analysed with immunoSEQ Analyzer 3.0 and VDJTools, covering basic statistics, V/J segment usage, diversity estimates, rarefaction and pairwise overlap. Diversity was estimated using the Chao1, ChaoE, Efron-Thisted, Shannon and inverse Simpson indices, and was also estimated on datasets down-sampled to the size of the smallest sample. Repertoire overlap used strict matching of CDR3 nucleotide sequence, V gene and J gene, with Jaccard-based multidimensional scaling clustering. On average, thymus samples yielded roughly 800,000 unique TCRB clonotypes, whereas blood samples yielded 70,000 to 100,000.

Sequencing was done on a sample of thymocytes. This sequence was found in a girl less than two years old with a congenital heart defect. Donor details come from another sample of the same person, matched by shared clones. This chain joins TRBV20-1 to TRBJ1-2; no D gene call is confident. In nucleotide form, the sequence is TGCAGTGCTAGCGGGGATTATGGCTACACCTTC. The resulting protein is CSASGDYGYTF.